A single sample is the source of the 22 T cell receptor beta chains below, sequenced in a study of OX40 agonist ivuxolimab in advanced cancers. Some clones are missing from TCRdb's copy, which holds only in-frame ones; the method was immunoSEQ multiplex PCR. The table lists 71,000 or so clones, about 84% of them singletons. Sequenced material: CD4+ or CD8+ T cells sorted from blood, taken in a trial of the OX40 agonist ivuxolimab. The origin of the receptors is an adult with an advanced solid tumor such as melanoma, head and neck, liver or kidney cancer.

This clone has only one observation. The CDR3 region is CASGLRPDTQYF. CDR3 bases: TGTGCTAGTGGTCTGAGACCTGATACGCAGTATTTT. The rearrangement uses TRBV12-5 and TRBJ2-3; D gene unclear. The germline V gene has CDR1 LGHNT and CDR2 FRNRAP. V was trimmed by 5 bases and J by 6 bases, leaving 9 bases between them. CDR3 length equals 12 residues. Full variable domain (rest looked up from reference TRBV12-5 and TRBJ2-3): DARVTQTPRHKVTEMGQEVTMRCQPILGHNTVFWYRQTMMQGLELLAYFRNRAPLDDSGMPKDRFSAEMPDATLATLKIQPSEPRDSAVYFCASGLRPDTQYFGPGTRLTVL.

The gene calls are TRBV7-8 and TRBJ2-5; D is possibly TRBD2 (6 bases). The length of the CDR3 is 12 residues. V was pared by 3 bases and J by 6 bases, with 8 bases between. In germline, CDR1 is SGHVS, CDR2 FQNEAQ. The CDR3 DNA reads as TGTGCCAGCAGCTTCGCGGGGCAGACCCAGTACTTC. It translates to CASSFAGQTQYF.

CDR3 nucleotides: TGTGCCAGCAGTTACTCGTTTAACTATGGCTACACCTTC. This codes for CASSYSFNYGYTF. V usage is TRBV6-5 and J usage is TRBJ1-2; D unclear. CDR1 is MNHEY, CDR2 SVGAGI, per germline. This CDR3 comprises 13 residues. Trimming cost V 0 bases and J 1 base, with 3 bases left between them.

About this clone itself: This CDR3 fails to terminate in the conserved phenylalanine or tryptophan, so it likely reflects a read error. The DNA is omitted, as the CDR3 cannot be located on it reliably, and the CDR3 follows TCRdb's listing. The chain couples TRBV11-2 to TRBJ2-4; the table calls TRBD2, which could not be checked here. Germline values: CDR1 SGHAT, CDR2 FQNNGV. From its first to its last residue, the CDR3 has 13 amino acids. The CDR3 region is CASSLGGGTKLYT.

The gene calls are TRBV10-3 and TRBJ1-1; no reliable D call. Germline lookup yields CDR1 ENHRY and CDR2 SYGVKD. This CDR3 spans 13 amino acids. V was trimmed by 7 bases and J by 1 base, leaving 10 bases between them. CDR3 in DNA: TGTGCCATCACCCTACAAAGGAACACTGAAGCTTTCTTT. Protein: CAITLQRNTEAFF.

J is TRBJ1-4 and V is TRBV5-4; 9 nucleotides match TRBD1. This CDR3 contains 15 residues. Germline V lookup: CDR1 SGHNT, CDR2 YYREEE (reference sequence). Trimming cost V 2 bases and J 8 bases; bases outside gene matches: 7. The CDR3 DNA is TGTGCCAGCAGCTTAAACAGGGGGCTGGGGGAAAAACTGTTTTTT. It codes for CASSLNRGLGEKLFF.

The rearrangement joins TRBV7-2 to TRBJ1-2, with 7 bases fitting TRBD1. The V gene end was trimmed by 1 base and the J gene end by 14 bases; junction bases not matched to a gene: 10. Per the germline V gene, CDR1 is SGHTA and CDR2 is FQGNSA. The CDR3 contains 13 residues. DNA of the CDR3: TGTGCCAGCAGCTTAGGGGGACAGCCCCCGGTTACCTTC. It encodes CASSLGGQPPVTF.

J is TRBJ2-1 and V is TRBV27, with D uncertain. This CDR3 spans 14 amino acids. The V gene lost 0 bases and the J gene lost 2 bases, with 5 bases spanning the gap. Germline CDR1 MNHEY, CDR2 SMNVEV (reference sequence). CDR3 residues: CASSLSGPYNEQFF. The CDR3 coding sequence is TGTGCCAGCAGTTTATCTGGCCCCTACAATGAGCAGTTCTTC.

As DNA, the CDR3 is TGTGCCAGTAGTATCCCGGGACAGGACGTCTATAGCAATCAGCCCCAGCATTTT. Translated, it gives CASSIPGQDVYSNQPQHF. The V call is TRBV19, the J call TRBJ1-5, with 8 bases aligning to TRBD1. The CDR3 loop spans 18 amino acids. Germline assignment: CDR1 LNHDA and CDR2 SQIVND (reference sequence). The trim removed 3 bases at V and 0 bases at J, leaving 10 bases unmatched.

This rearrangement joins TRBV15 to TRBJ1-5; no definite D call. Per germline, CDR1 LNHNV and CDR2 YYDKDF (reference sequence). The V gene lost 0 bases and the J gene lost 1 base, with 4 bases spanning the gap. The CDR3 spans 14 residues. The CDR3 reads CATSRDWSNQPQHF. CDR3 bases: TGTGCCACCAGCAGAGATTGGAGCAATCAGCCCCAGCATTTT.

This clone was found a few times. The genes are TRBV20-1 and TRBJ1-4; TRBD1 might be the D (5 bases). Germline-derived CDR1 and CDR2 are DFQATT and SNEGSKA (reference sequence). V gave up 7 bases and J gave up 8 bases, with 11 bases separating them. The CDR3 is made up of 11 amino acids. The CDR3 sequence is CSGREGEKLFF. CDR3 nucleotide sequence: TGCAGTGGCAGGGAGGGAGAAAAACTGTTTTTT.

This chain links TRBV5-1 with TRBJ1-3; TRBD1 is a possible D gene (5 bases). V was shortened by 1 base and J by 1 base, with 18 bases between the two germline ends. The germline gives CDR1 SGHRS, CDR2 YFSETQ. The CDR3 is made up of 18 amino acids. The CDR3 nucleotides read TGCGCCAGCAGCTTGTCATTTCGGGGGTCAAGATCTGGAAACACCATATATTTT. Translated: CASSLSFRGSRSGNTIYF.

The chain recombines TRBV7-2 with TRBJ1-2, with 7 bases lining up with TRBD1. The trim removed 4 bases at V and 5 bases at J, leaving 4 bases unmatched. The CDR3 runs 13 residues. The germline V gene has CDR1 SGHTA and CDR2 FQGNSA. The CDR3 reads CASSSDREYGYTF. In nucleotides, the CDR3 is TGTGCCAGCAGCTCCGACAGGGAATATGGCTACACCTTC.

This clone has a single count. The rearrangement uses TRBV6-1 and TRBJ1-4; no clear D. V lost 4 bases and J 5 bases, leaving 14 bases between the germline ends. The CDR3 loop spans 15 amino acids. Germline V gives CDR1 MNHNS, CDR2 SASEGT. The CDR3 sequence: CASSADRRVNEKLFF. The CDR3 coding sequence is TGTGCCAGCAGTGCTGATCGACGGGTGAATGAAAAACTGTTTTTT.

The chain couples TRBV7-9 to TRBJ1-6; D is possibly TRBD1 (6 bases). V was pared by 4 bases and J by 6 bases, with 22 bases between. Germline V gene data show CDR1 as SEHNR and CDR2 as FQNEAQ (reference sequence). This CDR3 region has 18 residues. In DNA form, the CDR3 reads TGTGCCAGCAGCTCTGGGCGGGGGCCAACACAAATTAATTCACCCCTCCACTTT. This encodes CASSSGRGPTQINSPLHF.

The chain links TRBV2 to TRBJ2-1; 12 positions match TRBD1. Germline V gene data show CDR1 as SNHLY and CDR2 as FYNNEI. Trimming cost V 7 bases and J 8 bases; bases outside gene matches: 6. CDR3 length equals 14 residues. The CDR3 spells CASKGDRGLDEQFF. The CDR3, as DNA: TGTGCCAGCAAAGGGGACAGGGGGCTCGATGAGCAGTTCTTC.

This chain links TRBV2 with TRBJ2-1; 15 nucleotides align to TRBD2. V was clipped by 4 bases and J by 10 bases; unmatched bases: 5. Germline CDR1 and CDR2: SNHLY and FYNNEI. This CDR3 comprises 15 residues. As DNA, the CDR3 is TGTGCCAGCAGTGTCGGGACTAGCGGGAGGCTAGAGCAGTTCTTC. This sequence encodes CASSVGTSGRLEQFF. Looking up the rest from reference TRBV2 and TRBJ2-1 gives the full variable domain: EPEVTQTPSHQVTQMGQEVILRCVPISNHLYFYWYRQILGQKVEFLVSFYNNEISEKSEIFDDQFSVERPDGSNFTLKIRSTKLEDSAMYFCASSVGTSGRLEQFFGPGTRLTVL.

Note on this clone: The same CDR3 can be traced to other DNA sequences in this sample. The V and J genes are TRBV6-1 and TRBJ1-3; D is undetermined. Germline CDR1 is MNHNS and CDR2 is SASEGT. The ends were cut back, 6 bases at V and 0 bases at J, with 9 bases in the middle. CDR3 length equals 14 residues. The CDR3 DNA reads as TGTGCCAGCAGGGCCCCGAGCTCTGGAAACACCATATATTTT. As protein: CASRAPSSGNTIYF.

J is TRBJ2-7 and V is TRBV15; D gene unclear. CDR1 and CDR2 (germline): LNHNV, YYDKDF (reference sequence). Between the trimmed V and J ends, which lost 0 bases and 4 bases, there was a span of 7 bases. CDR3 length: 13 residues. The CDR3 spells CATSRDRSYEQYV. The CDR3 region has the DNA TGTGCCACCAGCAGAGATAGGAGTTACGAGCAGTACGTC.

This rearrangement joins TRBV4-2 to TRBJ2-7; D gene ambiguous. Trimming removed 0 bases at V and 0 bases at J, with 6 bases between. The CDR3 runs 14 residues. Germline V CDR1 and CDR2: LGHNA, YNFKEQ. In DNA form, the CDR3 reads TGTGCCAGCAGCCAAGAGATGAGCTCCTACGAGCAGTACTTC. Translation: CASSQEMSSYEQYF.

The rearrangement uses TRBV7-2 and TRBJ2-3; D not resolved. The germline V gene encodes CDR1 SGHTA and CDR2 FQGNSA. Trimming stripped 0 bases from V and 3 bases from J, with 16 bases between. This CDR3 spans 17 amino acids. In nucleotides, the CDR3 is TGTGCCAGCAGCTTAGCGTGGCGGCGGACCGGGACAGATACGCAGTATTTT. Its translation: CASSLAWRRTGTDTQYF.

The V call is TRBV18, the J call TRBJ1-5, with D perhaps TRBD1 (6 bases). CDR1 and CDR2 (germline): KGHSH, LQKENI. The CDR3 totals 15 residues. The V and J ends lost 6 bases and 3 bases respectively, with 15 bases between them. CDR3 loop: CASSQQGNVNQPQHF. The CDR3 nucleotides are TGTGCCAGCTCTCAACAGGGTAATGTCAATCAGCCCCAGCATTTT.